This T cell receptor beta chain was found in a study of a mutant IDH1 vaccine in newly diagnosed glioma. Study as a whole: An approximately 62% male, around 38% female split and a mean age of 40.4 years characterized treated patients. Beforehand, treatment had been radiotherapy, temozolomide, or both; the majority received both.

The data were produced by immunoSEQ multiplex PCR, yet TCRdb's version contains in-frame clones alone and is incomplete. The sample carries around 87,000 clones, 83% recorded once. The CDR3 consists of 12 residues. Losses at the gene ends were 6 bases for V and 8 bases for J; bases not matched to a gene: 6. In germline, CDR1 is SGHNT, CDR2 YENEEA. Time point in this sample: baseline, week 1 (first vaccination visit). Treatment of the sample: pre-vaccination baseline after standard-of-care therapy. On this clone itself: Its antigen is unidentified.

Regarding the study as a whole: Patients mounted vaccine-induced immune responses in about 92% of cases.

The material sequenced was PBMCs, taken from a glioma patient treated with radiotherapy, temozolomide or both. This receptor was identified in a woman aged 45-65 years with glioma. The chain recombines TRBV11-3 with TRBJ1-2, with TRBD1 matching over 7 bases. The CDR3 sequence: CASRDRDDGYTF. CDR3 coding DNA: TGTGCCAGCAGAGACAGGGATGACGGCTACACCTTC.